The next 27 T cell receptor beta chains were all read from a single sample in a study of blood T cell repertoires in COVID-19. Measured with immunoSEQ multiplex PCR; TCRdb has only the in-frame clones, and not every one. The table lists roughly 330,000 clones, 80% to 90% of them singletons. Input material: PBMCs or T cells enriched from blood (not recorded which). The receptors come from a woman in her 30s who had recovered from COVID-19.

The chain has TRBV4-1 and TRBJ2-3, with 7 bases aligning to TRBD2. The germline V gene has CDR1 MGHRA and CDR2 YSYEKL. Losses at the gene ends were 4 bases for V and 1 base for J; bases not matched to a gene: 11. The CDR3 covers 17 residues. This CDR3 is CASSPNTGAGGTDTQYF. The CDR3, as DNA: TGCGCCAGCAGCCCTAACACCGGGGCGGGGGGCACAGATACGCAGTATTTT.

This clone showed up just a few times. The V call is TRBV29-1, the J call TRBJ1-1; D is possibly TRBD1 (6 bases). Trimming shortened V by 3 bases and J by 4 bases, and 15 bases separated the two germline ends. The CDR3 has 14 amino acids. Germline assignment: CDR1 SQVTM and CDR2 ANQGSEA. The CDR3 DNA reads as TGCAGCGTTGATAAGTCAGGGGCGGTCACTGAAGCTTTCTTT. Protein product: CSVDKSGAVTEAFF.

This sequence joins TRBV15 and TRBJ2-1, with a weak D call TRBD2 (6 bases). This CDR3 contains 14 residues. Germline V lookup: CDR1 LNHNV, CDR2 YYDKDF (reference sequence). Trimming removed 6 bases from V and 8 bases from J, with 17 bases in between. DNA of the CDR3: TGTGCCACCAGGGGAGGAAGGGGTGGGGATGAGCAGTTCTTC. It codes for CATRGGRGGDEQFF.

This clone has a handful of counts. This chain uses TRBV4-3 with TRBJ1-1; D might be TRBD1 (6 bases). Germline V lookup: CDR1 LGHNA, CDR2 YSLEER. The CDR3 totals 16 residues. Trimming shortened V by 4 bases and J by 5 bases, and 20 bases separated the two germline ends. The DNA for the CDR3 is TGCGCCAGCAGCCCCTCGGGGTGGGACCAGGGGACTGAAGCTTTCTTT. Protein product: CASSPSGWDQGTEAFF.

This clone was found a few times. V and J are TRBV4-2 and TRBJ2-5, with a possible D match to TRBD2 (7 bases). CDR1 is LGHNA and CDR2 is YNFKEQ in the germline V gene. This CDR3 has 15 residues. V shed 1 base and J shed 4 bases, with 13 bases lying between them. DNA for the CDR3: TGTGCCAGCAGCCAAGGAGGGGGGGGCCCAGAGACCCAGTACTTC. It translates to CASSQGGGGPETQYF.

This clone came up a few times. J is TRBJ2-7 and V is TRBV7-2; 9 bases are shared with TRBD2. The ends lost 5 bases at V and 1 base at J; junction bases unmatched: 9. This CDR3 contains 16 residues. Germline V gene data show CDR1 as SGHTA and CDR2 as FQGNSA. This chain's CDR3 is CASSTRAGGLSYEQYF. The CDR3 coding sequence is TGTGCCAGCAGCACTAGAGCGGGGGGCCTTTCCTACGAGCAGTACTTC.

The V and J genes are TRBV4-2 and TRBJ1-5; D call uncertain. This CDR3 spans 16 amino acids. CDR1 and CDR2 from the germline V gene are LGHNA and YNFKEQ. Between the trimmed V and J ends, which lost 1 base and 13 bases, there was a span of 23 bases. The CDR3: CASSQGEVDGGRSQHF. The CDR3 bases are TGTGCCAGCAGCCAAGGCGAGGTGGACGGAGGGCGTTCGCAGCATTTT.

This sequence joins TRBV6-1 and TRBJ1-2; the D is unclear. This CDR3 has 14 amino acids. Trimming shortened V by 1 base and J by 3 bases, and 9 bases separated the two germline ends. The germline CDR1 and CDR2 sequences are MNHNS and SASEGT. CDR3 loop: CASSEGVQHYGYTF. CDR3 nucleotides: TGTGCCAGCAGTGAAGGTGTACAGCACTATGGCTACACCTTC.

This chain links TRBV5-1 with TRBJ1-2; the match to TRBD1 covers 7 bases. The CDR3 consists of 13 residues. Germline V gene data show CDR1 as SGHRS and CDR2 as YFSETQ. Unmatched junction bases numbered 4, after V lost 4 bases and J lost 4 bases. CDR3 coding DNA: TGCGCCAGCAGCCCGGGGACAGTCTATGGCTACACCTTC. Protein product: CASSPGTVYGYTF.

This chain joins TRBV9 and TRBJ1-4; TRBD1 aligns across 7 bases. This CDR3 has 14 amino acids. V was clipped by 4 bases and J by 3 bases; unmatched bases: 3. Germline lookup yields CDR1 SGDLS and CDR2 YYNGEE. CDR3 DNA sequence: TGTGCCAGCAGCCCGGGGACAGCTAATGAAAAACTGTTTTTT. Its protein is CASSPGTANEKLFF.

The rearrangement joins TRBV5-4 to TRBJ2-7; 8 bases line up with TRBD1. V lost 0 bases and J lost 3; bases outside the gene matches: 2. The CDR3 runs to 14 residues. Germline lookup yields CDR1 SGHNT and CDR2 YYREEE (reference sequence). The CDR3 sequence is CASSLGGTGYEQYF. The CDR3 DNA is TGTGCCAGCAGCTTGGGTGGGACAGGCTACGAGCAGTACTTC.

The rearrangement uses TRBV4-1 and TRBJ1-1; maybe TRBD1 (5 bases). This CDR3 is built from 16 residues. Germline CDR1 reads MGHRA; CDR2 reads YSYEKL. The V gene lost 4 bases and the J gene lost 2 bases, with 17 bases spanning the gap. CDR3 in DNA: TGCGCCAGCAGCCTCCAATTTAGGGGCTCCAACACTGAAGCTTTCTTT. Its translation is CASSLQFRGSNTEAFF.

The chain combines TRBV2 with TRBJ1-4; no clear D. Between the trimmed V and J ends, which lost 6 bases and 3 bases, there was a span of 14 bases. The CDR3 spans 15 residues. The germline CDR1 and CDR2 sequences are SNHLY and FYNNEI. The CDR3: CASRVIGVANEKLFF. DNA for the CDR3: TGTGCCAGCAGAGTAATCGGGGTTGCTAATGAAAAACTGTTTTTT.

The rearrangement uses TRBV25-1 and TRBJ1-3; D is uncertain. The length of the CDR3 is 13 residues. CDR1 and CDR2 from the germline V gene are MGHDK and SYGVNS. The ends were cut back, 2 bases at V and 4 bases at J, with 6 bases in the middle. DNA of the CDR3: TGTGCCAGCAGTGAAGGGAGCGGAAACACCATATATTTT. Translating gives CASSEGSGNTIYF.

V is TRBV19 and J is TRBJ1-2; 7 bases match TRBD1. Germline V gene lookup returns CDR1 LNHDA and CDR2 SQIVND (reference sequence). V shed 0 bases, J shed 2 bases, and the junction held 9 bases outside the gene matches. The CDR3 loop spans 17 amino acids. The CDR3 coding sequence is TGTGCCAGTAGTATAGATGGTTCTTTCAGGGGGAACTATGGCTACACCTTC. Protein product: CASSIDGSFRGNYGYTF.

CDR3 region: CASSLRQGRTTEAFF. In DNA form, the CDR3 reads TGTGCCAGCTCACTACGACAGGGGAGGACCACTGAAGCTTTCTTT. V usage is TRBV18 and J usage is TRBJ1-1; TRBD1 matches 8 bases. V lost 4 bases, J lost 4 bases, and 8 bases stayed unmatched. Germline CDR1 reads KGHSH; CDR2 reads LQKENI. CDR3 size: 15 residues.

The sample holds a few counts of this clone. This chain links TRBV9 with TRBJ1-6, with D perhaps TRBD1 (6 bases). Deletions cut 3 bases from V and 14 bases from J, with 12 bases between. The CDR3 is 12 residues long. Germline values: CDR1 SGDLS, CDR2 YYNGEE. The CDR3 coding sequence is TGTGCCAGCAGCGACCCGACAGGCACCCTCCACTTT. Translation: CASSDPTGTLHF.

Turning to this clone: The same CDR3 arises from other DNA sequences in this sample as well. J is TRBJ1-1 and V is TRBV20-1; D uncertain. CDR3 length equals 11 residues. Trimming shortened V by 4 bases and J by 2 bases, and 5 bases separated the two germline ends. CDR1 and CDR2 (germline): DFQATT, SNEGSKA (reference sequence). As DNA, the CDR3 is TGCAGTGCTACAGGAAACACTGAAGCTTTCTTT. It specifies CSATGNTEAFF.

The chain employs TRBV15 and TRBJ2-5, with 7 bases fitting TRBD1. The CDR3 extends over 14 amino acids. Germline V lookup: CDR1 LNHNV, CDR2 YYDKDF (reference sequence). J gave up 3 bases and V 0 bases, and 1 base lay outside the gene matches. CDR3 DNA: TGTGCCACCAGCAGAGATCAGGGGGAAGAGACCCAGTACTTC. Translation: CATSRDQGEETQYF.

The chain combines TRBV28 with TRBJ2-3; TRBD2 matches at 7 bases. This CDR3 comprises 19 residues. From germline, CDR1 is MDHEN and CDR2 SYDVKM. V was pared by 4 bases and J by 6 bases, with 22 bases of the junction left unmatched. The CDR3 loop is CASSYEGILAGQPGDTQYF. In DNA, the CDR3 is TGTGCCAGCAGTTACGAAGGCATATTAGCGGGCCAACCGGGCGATACGCAGTATTTT.

The chain is built from TRBV27 and TRBJ1-1; no clear D. Trimming took 5 bases from V and 1 from J, leaving 14 bases between them. The germline CDR1 and CDR2 sequences are MNHEY and SMNVEV (reference sequence). The CDR3 covers 15 residues. Here the CDR3 DNA reads TGTGCCAGCAGTCCTAGACTCCGGGGGAACACTGAAGCTTTCTTT. Translated, it gives CASSPRLRGNTEAFF.

The CDR3 sequence is CASSTGVNTEAFF. The CDR3 DNA is TGTGCCAGCAGCACCGGGGTGAACACTGAAGCTTTCTTT. The chain couples TRBV9 to TRBJ1-1; D uncertain. Looked up from germline, CDR1 is SGDLS and CDR2 is YYNGEE. Trimming took 4 bases from V and 0 from J, leaving 7 bases between them. This CDR3 has 13 residues.

The chain recombines TRBV19 with TRBJ1-6, with no clear D. Germline lookup yields CDR1 LNHDA and CDR2 SQIVND (reference sequence). The CDR3 extends over 16 amino acids. V lost 3 bases and J lost 10, with 19 bases in between. The CDR3 reads CASSMGLERRRSPLHF. The CDR3, as DNA: TGTGCCAGTAGTATGGGTTTGGAGCGGCGCAGGTCACCCCTCCACTTT.

The chain has TRBV13 and TRBJ1-1, with 7 bases identical to TRBD1. V lost 2 bases, J lost 6 bases, and 3 bases stayed unmatched. The CDR3 is 13 residues long. Germline V lookup: CDR1 PRHDT, CDR2 FYEKMQ (reference sequence). The CDR3 DNA sequence: TGTGCCAGCAGCTTACCCACAGGGGCTGAAGCTTTCTTT. Protein sequence: CASSLPTGAEAFF.

The chain carries TRBV13 and TRBJ2-2, with D possibly matching TRBD2 (7 bases). Per the germline V gene, CDR1 is PRHDT and CDR2 is FYEKMQ (reference sequence). V was trimmed by 2 bases and J by 4 bases, leaving 14 bases between them. CDR3 length: 16 residues. CDR3 coding DNA: TGTGCCAGCAGCTTATCGTCGGGGGGCGGCACCGGGGAGCTGTTTTTT. This codes for CASSLSSGGGTGELFF.

This sequence joins TRBV27 and TRBJ1-2; D is perhaps TRBD1 (5 bases). V shed 5 bases and J shed 8 bases, with 24 bases lying between them. Germline values: CDR1 MNHEY, CDR2 SMNVEV (reference sequence). The CDR3 is made up of 16 amino acids. CDR3 sequence (DNA): TGTGCCAGCAGTCCCCGAACCCTTACAGGACCTGAGGGCTACACCTTC. Protein: CASSPRTLTGPEGYTF.

V is TRBV25-1 and J is TRBJ2-5; D is unresolved. With 4 bases removed from V and 5 bases from J, the gap between germline ends came to 11 bases. The CDR3 consists of 13 residues. CDR1 and CDR2 from the germline V gene are MGHDK and SYGVNS. As DNA, the CDR3 is TGTGCCAGCAGTGGATCCCTAATTGAGACCCAGTACTTC. It yields the protein CASSGSLIETQYF. Looking up the rest from reference TRBV25-1 and TRBJ2-5 gives the full variable domain: EADIYQTPRYLVIGTGKKITLECSQTMGHDKMYWYQQDPGMELHLIHYSYGVNSTEKGDLSSESTVSRIRTEHFPLTLESARPSHTSQYLCASSGSLIETQYFGPGTRLLVL.